A selection of T cell receptor beta chains follows, all from one sample in a study of blood T cell repertoires in COVID-19. Sequenced by immunoSEQ multiplex PCR; TCRdb stores in-frame clones only, minus some. The data hold over 80,000 clones, with around 82% observed a single time. The sequencing sample was made of peripheral blood. The origin of the receptors is a woman aged 60 to 75 with acute or convalescent COVID-19. CDR3s include the opening cysteine and the closing phenylalanine or tryptophan. A D gene is named only where the DNA matches it firmly. A row's size may be missing; if present it is once, few, many or a size class.

J	D	V	size	CDR3	DNA
TRBJ1-5	TRBD1	TRBV19	few	CASSTGQGNQPQHF	TGTGCCAGTAGTACCGGACAGGGCAATCAGCCCCAGCATTTT
TRBJ1-2	TRBD1	TRBV19	few	CASSKAQGANNYGYTF	TGTGCCAGTAGTAAAGCACAGGGGGCAAACAACTATGGCTACACCTTC
TRBJ1-1	-	TRBV3-1/TRBV3-2	-	CASSHGQRDTEAFF	TGTGCCAGCAGCCACGGACAGAGGGACACTGAAGCTTTCTTT
TRBJ2-7	-	TRBV24-1	-	CATSDSTYEQYF	TGTGCCACCAGTGACAGTACCTACGAGCAGTACTTC
TRBJ2-7	-	TRBV5-6	-	CASSFGRLQGGDEEQYF	TGTGCCAGCAGCTTTGGTCGACTTCAAGGGGGAGATGAAGAGCAGTACTTC
TRBJ2-5	TRBD2	TRBV7-9	once	CASSLLAGGAQETQYF	TGTGCCAGCAGCCTCCTAGCGGGGGGCGCCCAAGAGACCCAGTACTTC
TRBJ2-7	TRBD1	TRBV6-5	-	CASSYSLGGTDYEQYF	TGTGCCAGCAGTTACTCGCTTGGTGGGACAGACTACGAGCAGTACTTC
TRBJ1-5	-	TRBV4-2	-	CASSQDVVPGHNQPQHF	TGTGCCAGCAGCCAAGATGTAGTACCAGGGCATAATCAGCCCCAGCATTTT
TRBJ2-5	TRBD1	TRBV2	-	CASSLQGARETQYF	TGTGCCAGCAGTTTACAGGGGGCCAGGGAGACCCAGTACTTC
TRBJ1-4	-	TRBV5-1	-	CASSLQGREEKLFF	TGCGCCAGCAGCTTGCAGGGGCGAGAAGAAAAACTGTTTTTT
TRBJ1-5	-	TRBV9	-	CASSPSSEPNQPQHF	TGTGCCAGCAGCCCATCGTCGGAGCCCAATCAGCCCCAGCATTTT
TRBJ1-2	TRBD1	TRBV20-1	-	CSAQQGDGYTF	TGCAGTGCCCAACAGGGGGATGGCTACACCTTC
TRBJ2-3	TRBD2	TRBV6-4	-	CASSDSLERESSDTQYF	TGTGCCAGCAGTGACTCCCTTGAGCGGGAGTCTTCCGATACGCAGTATTTT
TRBJ2-1	-	TRBV29-1	-	CSVAPPPGKAVGSYNEQFF	TGCAGCGTTGCCCCCCCTCCAGGGAAGGCGGTAGGATCCTACAATGAGCAGTTCTTC
TRBJ2-7	TRBD2	TRBV11-2	-	CASKGLAGGNEQYF	TGTGCCAGTAAAGGTCTAGCGGGGGGCAACGAGCAGTACTTC
TRBJ1-2	-	TRBV10-2	-	CASSFGGDGYTF	TGCGCCAGCTCATTCGGCGGGGATGGCTACACCTTC
TRBJ1-1	-	TRBV30	-	CAWSPQGYTEAFF	TGTGCCTGGAGTCCCCAGGGGTACACTGAAGCTTTCTTT
TRBJ1-3	TRBD1	TRBV7-9	-	CASSLVGTAGNTIYF	TGTGCCAGCAGCTTAGTAGGGACAGCTGGAAACACCATATATTTT
TRBJ1-5	-	TRBV7-9	-	CASSWGPGPQHF	TGTGCCAGCAGCTGGGGGCCTGGACCCCAGCATTTT
TRBJ2-3	TRBD2	TRBV5-1	-	CASSLERGSATFSTDTQYF	TGCGCCAGCAGCTTGGAGCGGGGCTCCGCGACATTCAGCACAGATACGCAGTATTTT
TRBJ2-3	TRBD1	TRBV29-1	-	CSVDGTGGTDTQYF	TGCAGCGTTGATGGGACAGGGGGCACAGATACGCAGTATTTT
TRBJ2-2	-	TRBV7-2	-	CASSIGLVGELFF	TGTGCCAGCAGCATTGGACTGGTCGGGGAGCTGTTTTTT
TRBJ1-1	-	TRBV6-5	few	CATTYAGREAEAFF	TGTGCCACAACATACGCGGGTAGAGAGGCTGAAGCTTTCTTT
TRBJ2-1	-	TRBV9	-	CASENRWNEQFF	TGTGCCAGCGAGAACCGGTGGAATGAGCAGTTCTTC
TRBJ1-1	TRBD1	TRBV5-1	-	CASSPGQVVTEAFF	TGCGCCAGCAGCCCGGGACAGGTCGTAACTGAAGCTTTCTTT
TRBJ2-3	-	TRBV20-1	-	CSASLGGSTDTQYF	TGCAGTGCTAGTTTAGGCGGAAGCACAGATACGCAGTATTTT
TRBJ1-2	-	TRBV27	few	CASRPPGTLVSDGYTF	TGTGCCAGCAGACCACCCGGGACATTGGTCTCTGATGGCTACACCTTC
TRBJ1-2	TRBD1	TRBV5-8	-	CASSLGWQGAYGYTF	TGTGCCAGCAGCTTGGGTTGGCAGGGGGCCTATGGCTACACCTTC
TRBJ2-7	-	TRBV7-2	-	CASSLLISYEQYF	TGTGCCAGCAGCCTCCTAATTTCCTACGAGCAGTACTTC
TRBJ1-2	-	TRBV7-2	few	CASSLTDNYGYTF	TGTGCCAGCAGCTTAACAGATAACTATGGCTACACCTTC
TRBJ1-5	-	TRBV5-1	-	CASSLGDGGNQPQHF	TGCGCCAGCAGCTTAGGGGATGGGGGCAATCAGCCCCAGCATTTT
TRBJ2-1	TRBD2	TRBV5-4	-	CASSLVGGGTSAYEQFF	TGTGCCAGCAGCTTGGTCGGAGGAGGGACTAGCGCCTATGAGCAGTTCTTC
TRBJ2-5	TRBD2	TRBV11-1	-	CASKARTGGYQETQYF	TGTGCCAGCAAAGCGCGAACGGGGGGGTATCAAGAGACCCAGTACTTC
TRBJ2-5	-	TRBV5-1	-	CASSLNHRGPETQYF	TGCGCCAGCAGCTTGAACCACCGAGGGCCGGAGACCCAGTACTTC
TRBJ1-1	TRBD1	TRBV12-3/TRBV12-4	once	CASTQTGSTEAFF	TGTGCCAGCACCCAGACAGGGAGCACTGAAGCTTTCTTT
TRBJ1-3	-	TRBV7-2	-	CASSLQGNTIYF	TGTGCCAGCAGCTTACAGGGAAACACCATATATTTT
TRBJ2-1	TRBD2	TRBV10-2	once	CASSQAGGYNEQFF	TGCGCCAGCAGTCAAGCGGGAGGCTACAATGAGCAGTTCTTC
TRBJ1-4	-	TRBV30	many	CAWSGHQATNEKLFF	TGTGCCTGGAGTGGACACCAGGCAACTAATGAAAAACTGTTTTTT